These 22 T cell receptor beta chains came from one sample sequenced in a study of blood T cell repertoires in COVID-19. Profiling relied on immunoSEQ multiplex PCR, and the TCRdb table lists in-frame clones only, not all of them. The top ten clones hold around 40% of a sample with more than 35,000 clones, around 80% of them seen once. Sequenced input: peripheral blood. The receptor set was obtained from a man older than 75 with active or convalescent COVID-19.

The chain employs TRBV19 and TRBJ2-7; 15 nucleotides agree with TRBD2. Germline V gene sequence: CDR1 LNHDA, CDR2 SQIVND (reference sequence). The junction had 5 bases not matched to a gene; V was cut back by 8 bases and J by 0 bases. The CDR3 covers 16 residues. CDR3 coding DNA: TGTGCCAGTGCTGGGACTAGCGGGGGGAGCTCCTACGAGCAGTACTTC. Encoded protein: CASAGTSGGSSYEQYF.

V and J are TRBV28 and TRBJ2-7; D is unclear. V lost 5 bases, J lost 3 bases, and 5 bases lay in between. The CDR3 sequence is 11 residues long. The V gene's germline CDR1 is MDHEN and CDR2 SYDVKM. In nucleotides, the CDR3 is TGTGCCAGCAGTCCCCACTACGAGCAGTACTTC. Protein: CASSPHYEQYF.

The CDR3 sequence: CATSTSGNTEAFF. CDR3 coding DNA: TGTGCCACCAGTACCTCAGGGAACACTGAAGCTTTCTTT. The genes are TRBV24-1 and TRBJ1-1; no clear D. There are 13 residues in the CDR3. In germline, CDR1 is KGHDR, CDR2 SFDVKD. V was cut by 6 bases and J by 1 base, with 8 bases left in between.

The chain uses TRBV19 and TRBJ2-3; D unresolved. Trimming stripped 1 base from V and 0 bases from J, with 5 bases between. The CDR3 totals 14 residues. Germline values: CDR1 LNHDA, CDR2 SQIVND (reference sequence). CDR3 amino acids: CASSIGGSTDTQYF. As DNA, the CDR3 is TGTGCCAGTAGTATAGGTGGCAGCACAGATACGCAGTATTTT.

The chain links TRBV7-8 to TRBJ2-7, with a tentative D call TRBD2 (6 bases). Germline CDR1 SGHVS, CDR2 FQNEAQ. CDR3 length: 16 residues. Trimming stripped 5 bases from V and 2 bases from J, with 19 bases between. CDR3 loop: CASSPEPSVSPYEQYF. DNA of the CDR3: TGTGCCAGCAGCCCGGAACCTAGCGTATCCCCCTACGAGCAGTACTTC.

This chain joins TRBV7-3 and TRBJ1-2, with D possibly TRBD1 on 6 matching bases. The germline CDR1 and CDR2 sequences are SGHTA and FQGTGA. V lost 5 bases and J lost 4, with 17 bases in between. The CDR3 extends over 15 amino acids. This chain's CDR3 is CASSPHQGQSYGYTF. For the CDR3, the DNA is TGTGCCAGCAGCCCCCATCAGGGGCAAAGCTATGGCTACACCTTC.

Only a few counts were recorded for this clone. V and J are TRBV7-3 and TRBJ2-5; D remains unclear. Trimming pared 6 bases from V and 0 bases from J, leaving 5 bases between. CDR1 and CDR2 (germline): SGHTA, FQGTGA. The CDR3 is 12 residues long. This chain's CDR3 is CASSLYQETQYF. In DNA, the CDR3 is TGTGCCAGCAGTCTGTACCAAGAGACCCAGTACTTC.

The chain is built from TRBV19 and TRBJ1-4; maybe TRBD1 (6 bases). The V end was cut by 8 bases, the J end by 4 bases, with 11 bases between. This CDR3 is 13 amino acids long. Germline V gene sequence: CDR1 LNHDA, CDR2 SQIVND (reference sequence). The CDR3 sequence: CASVDRNNEKLFF. DNA of the CDR3: TGTGCCAGTGTGGACAGAAATAATGAAAAACTGTTTTTT.

The chain joins TRBV18 to TRBJ1-2, with D possibly matching TRBD1 (6 bases). V shed 0 bases and J shed 7 bases, with 9 bases lying between them. The length of the CDR3 is 13 residues. From germline, CDR1 is KGHSH and CDR2 LQKENI. CDR3 sequence (DNA): TGTGCCAGCTCACCACCTGTACAGGGTGGCTACACCTTC. This codes for CASSPPVQGGYTF.

This clone was observed once. The rearrangement joins TRBV28 to TRBJ1-5; no clear D. The CDR3 extends over 16 amino acids. V shed 2 bases and J shed 0 bases, with 11 bases lying between them. Germline V gives CDR1 MDHEN, CDR2 SYDVKM. CDR3 nucleotide sequence: TGTGCCAGCAGTTTAAGTGCGGGTTTTAGCAATCAGCCCCAGCATTTT. The encoded protein is CASSLSAGFSNQPQHF.

This chain links TRBV7-2 with TRBJ2-2; 11 bases are shared with TRBD2. CDR3 length: 18 residues. Germline V gene data show CDR1 as SGHTA and CDR2 as FQGNSA. Losses at the gene ends were 3 bases for V and 6 bases for J; bases not matched to a gene: 12. DNA for the CDR3: TGTGCCAGCAGCTTGGTGGGGACTAGCGGAGGTATCGCCGGGGAGCTGTTTTTT. This translates into CASSLVGTSGGIAGELFF.

This chain connects TRBV30 to TRBJ1-5; D gene unclear. V was cut by 0 bases and J by 6 bases, with 15 bases left in between. This CDR3 contains 15 residues. The germline CDR1 and CDR2 sequences are GTSNPN and SVGIG (reference sequence). CDR3 region: CAWSVRATRGQPQHF. The DNA of the CDR3 is TGTGCCTGGAGTGTTAGGGCAACACGGGGTCAGCCCCAGCATTTT.

This chain uses TRBV24-1 with TRBJ1-3; weak D call: TRBD1 (6 bases). Trimming left V 8 bases short and J 0 bases short, with 7 bases between. Germline loops: CDR1 KGHDR, CDR2 SFDVKD. CDR3 length equals 13 residues. CDR3 protein: CATTDSSGNTIYF. CDR3 nucleotides: TGTGCCACCACGGACAGCTCTGGAAACACCATATATTTT.

The DNA of the CDR3 is TGTGCCAGCAGTTTAAATCAGGGTTCAGCGAACATTCAGTACTTC. As protein: CASSLNQGSANIQYF. This chain links TRBV28 with TRBJ2-4; the D gene is possibly TRBD1 (5 bases). The CDR3 loop spans 15 amino acids. V was cut by 2 bases and J by 7 bases, with 15 bases left in between. Per germline, CDR1 MDHEN and CDR2 SYDVKM.

J is TRBJ2-3 and V is TRBV7-2, with D perhaps TRBD2 (5 bases). This CDR3 spans 15 amino acids. V was shortened by 1 base and J by 4 bases, with 12 bases between the two germline ends. Germline assignment: CDR1 SGHTA and CDR2 FQGNSA. The CDR3 here is CASSLVDLGADTQYF. In DNA form, the CDR3 reads TGTGCCAGCAGCTTAGTAGATCTCGGGGCAGATACGCAGTATTTT.

The chain carries TRBV28 and TRBJ2-3; D is perhaps TRBD2 (6 bases). This CDR3 spans 14 amino acids. Germline loops: CDR1 MDHEN, CDR2 SYDVKM. The V end was cut by 6 bases, the J end by 2 bases, with 12 bases between. The CDR3 bases are TGTGCCAGCAGCCCCGGGACTGTCACAGATACGCAGTATTTT. Translating it yields CASSPGTVTDTQYF.

The chain recombines TRBV7-9 with TRBJ2-3; the D gene is possibly TRBD2 (5 bases). Germline V gene lookup returns CDR1 SEHNR and CDR2 FQNEAQ (reference sequence). The CDR3 contains 13 residues. Trimming left V 5 bases short and J 5 bases short, with 11 bases between. Here the CDR3 DNA reads TGTGCCAGCAGCCCGGCGGGTGAAGATACGCAGTATTTT. This codes for CASSPAGEDTQYF.

The chain joins TRBV18 to TRBJ2-5; the match to TRBD1 covers 8 bases. CDR3 length equals 13 residues. Germline loops: CDR1 KGHSH, CDR2 LQKENI. The V gene end was trimmed by 2 bases and the J gene end by 5 bases; junction bases not matched to a gene: 1. This chain's CDR3 is CASSPRTGETQYF. In nucleotides, the CDR3 is TGTGCCAGCTCACCAAGGACAGGGGAGACCCAGTACTTC.

This rearrangement joins TRBV19 to TRBJ2-1, with 11 bases matching TRBD1. The CDR3 runs to 13 residues. Germline lookup yields CDR1 LNHDA and CDR2 SQIVND (reference sequence). The J segment lost 6 bases and the V segment lost 8 bases, leaving 3 bases of the junction unmatched. CDR3 amino acids: CASRGTGGNEQFF. The CDR3 DNA is TGTGCCAGTCGCGGGACAGGGGGCAATGAGCAGTTCTTC.

The chain links TRBV18 to TRBJ2-5; D gene uncertain. Germline lookup yields CDR1 KGHSH and CDR2 LQKENI. V lost 1 base, J lost 0 bases, and 9 bases lay in between. This CDR3 spans 15 amino acids. The CDR3 region has the DNA TGTGCCAGCTCACCACGACACCAGTACCAAGAGACCCAGTACTTC. Its translation: CASSPRHQYQETQYF. Filled out from reference TRBV18 and TRBJ2-5, the complete variable domain reads NAGVMQNPRHLVRRRGQEARLRCSPMKGHSHVYWYRQLPEEGLKFMVYLQKENIIDESGMPKERFSAEFPKEGPSILRIQQVVRGDSAAYFCASSPRHQYQETQYFGPGTRLLVL.

This clone was seen more than once but under ten times. V is TRBV9 and J is TRBJ1-4, with 8 bases matching TRBD1. Germline-derived CDR1 and CDR2 are SGDLS and YYNGEE. The junction had 3 bases not matched to a gene; V was cut back by 1 base and J by 7 bases. This CDR3 has 14 residues. Written as DNA, the CDR3 is TGTGCCAGCAGCGTAAACAGGGGGAGTGAAAAACTGTTTTTT. It encodes CASSVNRGSEKLFF.

The V gene is TRBV21-1, the J gene TRBJ2-5; TRBD1 is the table's D call and was not checked against the DNA. TRBV21-1 is marked as a pseudogene. CDR3 length: 19 residues. The CDR3 reads CASSKGFAGQGAGGETQYF. The CDR3, as DNA: TGTGCCAGCAGCAAAGGATTTGCGGGACAGGGGGCAGGGGGAGAGACCCAGTACTTC.